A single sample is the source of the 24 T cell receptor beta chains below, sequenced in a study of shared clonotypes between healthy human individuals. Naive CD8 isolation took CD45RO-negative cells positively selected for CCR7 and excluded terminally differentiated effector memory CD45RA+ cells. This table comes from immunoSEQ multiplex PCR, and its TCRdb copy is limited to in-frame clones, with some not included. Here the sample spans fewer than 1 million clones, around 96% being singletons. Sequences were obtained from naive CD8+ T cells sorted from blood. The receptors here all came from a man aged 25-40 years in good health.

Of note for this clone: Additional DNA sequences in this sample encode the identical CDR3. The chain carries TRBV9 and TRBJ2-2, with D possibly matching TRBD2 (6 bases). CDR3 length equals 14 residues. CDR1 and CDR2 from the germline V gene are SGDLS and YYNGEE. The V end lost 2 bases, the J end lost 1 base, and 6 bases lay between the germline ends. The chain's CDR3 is CASSVSGNTGELFF. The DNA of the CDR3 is TGTGCCAGCAGCGTTAGCGGGAACACCGGGGAGCTGTTTTTT.

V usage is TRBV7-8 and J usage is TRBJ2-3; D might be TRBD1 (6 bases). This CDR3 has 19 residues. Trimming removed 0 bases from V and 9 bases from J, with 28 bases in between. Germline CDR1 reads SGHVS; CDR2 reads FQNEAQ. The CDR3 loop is CASSLATGTGPTQARTQYF. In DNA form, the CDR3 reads TGTGCCAGCAGCTTAGCGACAGGCACGGGTCCCACCCAGGCTCGAACGCAGTATTTT. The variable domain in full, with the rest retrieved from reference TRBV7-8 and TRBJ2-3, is GAGVSQSPRYKVAKRGQDVALRCDPISGHVSLFWYQQALGQGPEFLTYFQNEAQLDKSGLPSDRFFAERPEGSVSTLKIQRTQQEDSAVYLCASSLATGTGPTQARTQYFGPGTRLTVL.

CDR3 residues: CASRDYEQYF. The CDR3 nucleotides read TGTGCCAGCCGTGACTACGAGCAGTACTTC. This sequence joins TRBV27 and TRBJ2-7; D not certain. V lost 8 bases, J lost 3 bases, and 5 bases lay in between. Germline V gives CDR1 MNHEY, CDR2 SMNVEV (reference sequence). CDR3 size: 10 residues.

DNA for the CDR3: TGTGCCAGCTCACCGCTGCCGGAAGCTTTCTTT. Translation: CASSPLPEAFF. The rearrangement joins TRBV18 to TRBJ1-1; D gene uncertain. Looked up from germline, CDR1 is KGHSH and CDR2 is LQKENI. V was pared by 3 bases and J by 8 bases, with 7 bases between. CDR3 length: 11 residues.

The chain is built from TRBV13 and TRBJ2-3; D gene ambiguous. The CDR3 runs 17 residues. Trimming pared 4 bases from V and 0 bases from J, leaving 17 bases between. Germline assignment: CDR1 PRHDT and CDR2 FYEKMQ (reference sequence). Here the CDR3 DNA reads TGTGCCAGCAGCTCCCCCCACCGAACTCCTAGCACAGATACGCAGTATTTT. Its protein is CASSSPHRTPSTDTQYF.

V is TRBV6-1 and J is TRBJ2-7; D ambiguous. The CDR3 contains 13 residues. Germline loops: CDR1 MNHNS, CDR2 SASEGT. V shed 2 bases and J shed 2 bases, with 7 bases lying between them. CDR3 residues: CASSELAAYEQYF. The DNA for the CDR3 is TGTGCCAGCAGTGAATTGGCAGCCTACGAGCAGTACTTC.

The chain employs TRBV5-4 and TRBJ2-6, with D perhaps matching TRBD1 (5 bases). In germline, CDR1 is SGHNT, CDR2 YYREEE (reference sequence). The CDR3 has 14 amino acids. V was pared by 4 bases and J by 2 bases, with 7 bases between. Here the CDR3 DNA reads TGTGCCAGCAGCGACAGTACTGGGGCCAACGTCCTGACTTTC. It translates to CASSDSTGANVLTF.

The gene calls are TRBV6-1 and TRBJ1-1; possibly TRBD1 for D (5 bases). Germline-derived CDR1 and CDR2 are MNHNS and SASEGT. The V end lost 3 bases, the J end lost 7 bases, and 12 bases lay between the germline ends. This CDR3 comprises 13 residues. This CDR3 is CASSDEGANEAFF. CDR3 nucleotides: TGTGCCAGCAGTGACGAAGGGGCTAATGAAGCTTTCTTT.

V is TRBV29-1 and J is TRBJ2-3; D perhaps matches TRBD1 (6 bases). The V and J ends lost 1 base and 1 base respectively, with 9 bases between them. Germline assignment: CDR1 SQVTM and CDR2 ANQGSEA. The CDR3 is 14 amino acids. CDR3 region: CSVEGPGGTDTQYF. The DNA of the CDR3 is TGCAGCGTTGAAGGGCCAGGGGGCACAGATACGCAGTATTTT.

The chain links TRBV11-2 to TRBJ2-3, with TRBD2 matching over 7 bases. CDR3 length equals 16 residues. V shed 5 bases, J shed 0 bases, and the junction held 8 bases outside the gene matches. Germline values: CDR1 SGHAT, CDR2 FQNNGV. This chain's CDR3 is CASSPTSVLSTDTQYF. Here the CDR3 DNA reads TGTGCCAGCAGCCCTACTAGCGTACTTAGCACAGATACGCAGTATTTT.

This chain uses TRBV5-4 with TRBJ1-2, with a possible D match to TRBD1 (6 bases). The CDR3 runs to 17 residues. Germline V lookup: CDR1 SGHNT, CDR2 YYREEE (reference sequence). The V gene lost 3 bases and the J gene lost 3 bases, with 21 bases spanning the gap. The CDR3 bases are TGTGCCAGCAGCTCAAGTTACCACAGGGTTCAGGACTATGGCTACACCTTC. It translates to CASSSSYHRVQDYGYTF.

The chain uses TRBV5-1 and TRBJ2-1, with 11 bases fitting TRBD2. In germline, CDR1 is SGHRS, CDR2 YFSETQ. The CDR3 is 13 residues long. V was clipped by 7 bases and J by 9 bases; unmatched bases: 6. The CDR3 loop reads CASFTSGSGEQFF. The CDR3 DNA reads TGCGCCAGCTTCACTAGCGGGAGTGGTGAGCAGTTCTTC.

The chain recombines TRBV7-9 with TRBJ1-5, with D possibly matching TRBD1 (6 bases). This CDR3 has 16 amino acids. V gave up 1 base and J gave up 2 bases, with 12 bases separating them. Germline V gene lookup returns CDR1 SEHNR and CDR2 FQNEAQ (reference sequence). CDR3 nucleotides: TGTGCCAGCAGCTTAGTGCTCAGGGGAGGCAATCAGCCCCAGCATTTT. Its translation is CASSLVLRGGNQPQHF.

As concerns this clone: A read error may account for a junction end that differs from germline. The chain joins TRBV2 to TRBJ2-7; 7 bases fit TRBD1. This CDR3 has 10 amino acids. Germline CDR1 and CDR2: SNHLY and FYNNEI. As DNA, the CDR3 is TGTGCCAGCAGTCAACAGGGGTCTTTTTTC. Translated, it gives CASSQQGSFF.

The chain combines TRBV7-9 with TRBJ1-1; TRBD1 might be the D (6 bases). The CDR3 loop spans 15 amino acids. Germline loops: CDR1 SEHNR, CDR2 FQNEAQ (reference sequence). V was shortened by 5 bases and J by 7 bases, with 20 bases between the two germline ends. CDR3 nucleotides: TGTGCCAGCAGCAACCGGTCGACAGGACGCGGTGAAGCTTTCTTT. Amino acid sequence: CASSNRSTGRGEAFF.

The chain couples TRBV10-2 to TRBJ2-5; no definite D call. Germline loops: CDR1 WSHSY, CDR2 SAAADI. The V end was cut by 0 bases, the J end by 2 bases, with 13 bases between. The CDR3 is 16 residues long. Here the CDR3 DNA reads TGCGCCAGCAGTGAGTCTTGGCGAGATTTACAAGAGACCCAGTACTTC. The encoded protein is CASSESWRDLQETQYF.

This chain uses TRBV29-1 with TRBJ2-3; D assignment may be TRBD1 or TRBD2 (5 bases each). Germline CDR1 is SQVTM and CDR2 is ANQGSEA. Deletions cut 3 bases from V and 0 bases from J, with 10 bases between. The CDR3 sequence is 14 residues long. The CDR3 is CSVDGGSSTDTQYF. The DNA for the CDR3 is TGCAGCGTTGATGGGGGATCTAGCACAGATACGCAGTATTTT.

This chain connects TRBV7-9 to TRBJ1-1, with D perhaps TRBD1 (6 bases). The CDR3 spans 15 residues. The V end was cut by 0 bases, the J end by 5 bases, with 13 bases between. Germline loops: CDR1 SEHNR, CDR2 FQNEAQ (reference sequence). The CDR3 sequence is CASSLAQGGETEAFF. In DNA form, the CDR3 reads TGTGCCAGCAGCTTAGCGCAAGGGGGTGAGACTGAAGCTTTCTTT.

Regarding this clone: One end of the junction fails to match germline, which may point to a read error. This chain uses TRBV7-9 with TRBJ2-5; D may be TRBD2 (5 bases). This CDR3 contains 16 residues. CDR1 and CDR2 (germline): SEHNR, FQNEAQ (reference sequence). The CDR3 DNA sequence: TGTGCCAGCAGCGTAGCCGGGGTAGACTTTGAAGAGACCCAGTACTTC. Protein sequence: CASSVAGVDFEETQYF. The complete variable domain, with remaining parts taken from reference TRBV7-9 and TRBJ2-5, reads DTGVSQNPRHKITKRGQNVTFRCDPISEHNRLYWYRQTLGQGPEFLTYFQNEAQLEKSRLLSDRFSAERPKGSFSTLEIQRTEQGDSAMYLCASSVAGVDFEETQYFGPGTRLLVL.

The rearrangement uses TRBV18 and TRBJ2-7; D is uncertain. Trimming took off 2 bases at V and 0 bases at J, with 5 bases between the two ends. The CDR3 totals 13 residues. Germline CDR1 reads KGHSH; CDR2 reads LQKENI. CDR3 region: CASSPETSYEQYF. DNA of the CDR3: TGTGCCAGCTCACCAGAGACCTCCTACGAGCAGTACTTC. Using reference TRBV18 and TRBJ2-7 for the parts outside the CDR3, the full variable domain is NAGVMQNPRHLVRRRGQEARLRCSPMKGHSHVYWYRQLPEEGLKFMVYLQKENIIDESGMPKERFSAEFPKEGPSILRIQQVVRGDSAAYFCASSPETSYEQYFGPGTRLTVT.

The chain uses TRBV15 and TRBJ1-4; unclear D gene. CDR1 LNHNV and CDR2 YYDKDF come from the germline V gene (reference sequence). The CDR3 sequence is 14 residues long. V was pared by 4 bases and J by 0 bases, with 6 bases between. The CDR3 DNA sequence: TGTGCCACCAGCACGGAACCAACTAATGAAAAACTGTTTTTT. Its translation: CATSTEPTNEKLFF.

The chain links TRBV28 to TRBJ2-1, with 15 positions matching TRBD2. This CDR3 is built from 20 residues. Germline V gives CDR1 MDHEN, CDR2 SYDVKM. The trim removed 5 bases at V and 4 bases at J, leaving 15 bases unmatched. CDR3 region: CASSLGLAGGLSTLYNEQFF. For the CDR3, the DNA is TGTGCCAGCAGTCTTGGACTAGCGGGAGGGCTTTCGACTTTATACAATGAGCAGTTCTTC.

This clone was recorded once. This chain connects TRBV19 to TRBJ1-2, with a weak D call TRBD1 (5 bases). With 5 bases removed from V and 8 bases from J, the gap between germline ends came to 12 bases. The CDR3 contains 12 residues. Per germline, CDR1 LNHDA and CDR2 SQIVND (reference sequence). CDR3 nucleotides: TGTGCCAGTAGTTCAAGGGGACGCGGCTACACCTTC. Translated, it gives CASSSRGRGYTF.

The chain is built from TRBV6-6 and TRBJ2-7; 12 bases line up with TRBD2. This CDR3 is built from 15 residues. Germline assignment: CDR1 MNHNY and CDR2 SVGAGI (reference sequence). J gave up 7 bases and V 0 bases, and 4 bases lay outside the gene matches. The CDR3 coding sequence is TGTGCCAGCAGTTACTCTCTAGCGGGAGGGGGTGAGCAGTACTTC. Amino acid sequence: CASSYSLAGGGEQYF.